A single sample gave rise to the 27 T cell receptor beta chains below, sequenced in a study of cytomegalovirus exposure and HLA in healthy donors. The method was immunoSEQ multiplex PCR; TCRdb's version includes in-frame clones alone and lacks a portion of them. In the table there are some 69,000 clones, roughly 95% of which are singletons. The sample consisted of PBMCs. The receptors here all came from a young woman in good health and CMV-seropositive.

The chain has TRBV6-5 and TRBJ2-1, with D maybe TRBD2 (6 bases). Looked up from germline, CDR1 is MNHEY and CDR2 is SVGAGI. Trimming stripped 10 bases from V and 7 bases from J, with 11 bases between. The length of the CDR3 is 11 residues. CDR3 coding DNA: TGTGCCATTTCGCGGGGTAATGAGCAGTTCTTC. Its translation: CAISRGNEQFF.

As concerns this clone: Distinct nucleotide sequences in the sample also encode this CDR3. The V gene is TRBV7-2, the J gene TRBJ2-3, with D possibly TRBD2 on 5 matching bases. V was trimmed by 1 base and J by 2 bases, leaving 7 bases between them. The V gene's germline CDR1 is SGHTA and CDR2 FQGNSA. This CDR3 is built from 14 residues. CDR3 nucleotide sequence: TGTGCCAGCAGCTTAGGTCTAGCCACAGATACGCAGTATTTT. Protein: CASSLGLATDTQYF.

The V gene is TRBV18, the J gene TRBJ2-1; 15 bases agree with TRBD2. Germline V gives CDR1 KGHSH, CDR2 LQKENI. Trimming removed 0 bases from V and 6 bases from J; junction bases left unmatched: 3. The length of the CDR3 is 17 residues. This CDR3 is CASSPPGLAGGPNEQFF. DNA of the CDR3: TGTGCCAGCTCACCACCGGGACTAGCGGGAGGACCCAATGAGCAGTTCTTC.

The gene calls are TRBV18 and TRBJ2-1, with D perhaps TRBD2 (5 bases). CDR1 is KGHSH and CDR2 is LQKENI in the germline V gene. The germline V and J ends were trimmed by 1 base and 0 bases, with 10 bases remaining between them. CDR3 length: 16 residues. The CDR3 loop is CASSPRTGSSYNEQFF. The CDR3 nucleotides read TGTGCCAGCTCACCACGGACTGGAAGCTCCTACAATGAGCAGTTCTTC.

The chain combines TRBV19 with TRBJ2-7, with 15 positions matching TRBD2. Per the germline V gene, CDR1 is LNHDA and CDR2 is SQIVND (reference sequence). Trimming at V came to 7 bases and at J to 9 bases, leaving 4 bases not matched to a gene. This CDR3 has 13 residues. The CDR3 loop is CASNPGLAGGQYF. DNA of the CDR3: TGTGCCAGTAATCCGGGACTAGCGGGAGGGCAGTACTTC.

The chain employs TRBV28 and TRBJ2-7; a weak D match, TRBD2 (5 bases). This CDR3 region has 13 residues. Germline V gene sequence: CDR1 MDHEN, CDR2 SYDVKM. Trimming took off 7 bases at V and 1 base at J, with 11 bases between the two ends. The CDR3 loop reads CASNNGVSYEQYF. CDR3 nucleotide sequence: TGTGCCAGCAATAACGGGGTTTCCTACGAGCAGTACTTC. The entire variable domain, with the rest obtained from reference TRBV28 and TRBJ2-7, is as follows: DVKVTQSSRYLVKRTGEKVFLECVQDMDHENMFWYRQDPGLGLRLIYFSYDVKMKEKGDIPEGYSVSREKKERFSLILESASTNQTSMYLCASNNGVSYEQYFGPGTRLTVT.

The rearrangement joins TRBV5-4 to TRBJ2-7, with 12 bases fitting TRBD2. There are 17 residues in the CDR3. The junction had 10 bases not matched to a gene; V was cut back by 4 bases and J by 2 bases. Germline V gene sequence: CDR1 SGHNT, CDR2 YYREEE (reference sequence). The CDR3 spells CASSPGLAGLLTYEQYF. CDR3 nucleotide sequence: TGTGCCAGCAGCCCTGGACTAGCGGGACTCCTCACCTACGAGCAGTACTTC. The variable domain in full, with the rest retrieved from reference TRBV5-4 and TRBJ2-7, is ETGVTQSPTHLIKTRGQQVTLRCSSQSGHNTVSWYQQALGQGPQFIFQYYREEENGRGNFPPRFSGLQFPNYSSELNVNALELDDSALYLCASSPGLAGLLTYEQYFGPGTRLTVT.

CDR3 coding DNA: TGTGCCAGCAGCCCCCCGCGGGGACCTTCCTACGAGCAGTACTTC. Translated, it gives CASSPPRGPSYEQYF. This chain links TRBV27 with TRBJ2-7, with D tentatively TRBD2 (6 bases). Germline V gene lookup returns CDR1 MNHEY and CDR2 SMNVEV (reference sequence). The length of the CDR3 is 15 residues. The V end was cut by 6 bases, the J end by 1 base, with 16 bases between.

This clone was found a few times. The CDR3 protein is CSVEDRQTEAFF. CDR3 nucleotide sequence: TGCAGCGTTGAAGATCGCCAGACTGAAGCTTTCTTT. The chain combines TRBV29-1 with TRBJ1-1; D gene unclear. The CDR3 has 12 amino acids. CDR1 is SQVTM, CDR2 ANQGSEA, per germline. V was pared by 0 bases and J by 5 bases, with 7 bases between.

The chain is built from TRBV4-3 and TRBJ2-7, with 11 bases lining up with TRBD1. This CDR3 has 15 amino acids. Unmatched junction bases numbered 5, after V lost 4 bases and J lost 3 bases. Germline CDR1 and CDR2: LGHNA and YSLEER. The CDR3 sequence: CASSLTGTGGYEQYF. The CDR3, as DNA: TGCGCCAGCAGCCTAACCGGGACAGGGGGCTACGAGCAGTACTTC.

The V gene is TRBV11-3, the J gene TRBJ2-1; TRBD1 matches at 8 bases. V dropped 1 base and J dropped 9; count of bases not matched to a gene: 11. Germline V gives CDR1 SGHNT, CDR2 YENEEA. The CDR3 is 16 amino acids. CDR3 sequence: CASSLGWDRPLIEQFF. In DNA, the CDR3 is TGTGCCAGCAGCTTAGGGTGGGACAGGCCTTTAATTGAGCAGTTCTTC.

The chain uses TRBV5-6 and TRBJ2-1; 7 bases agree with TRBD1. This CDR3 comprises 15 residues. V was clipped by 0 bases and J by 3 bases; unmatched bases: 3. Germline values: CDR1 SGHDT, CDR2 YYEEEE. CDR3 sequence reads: CASSLARGIYNEQFF. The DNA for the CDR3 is TGTGCCAGCAGCTTGGCCAGGGGGATCTACAATGAGCAGTTCTTC.

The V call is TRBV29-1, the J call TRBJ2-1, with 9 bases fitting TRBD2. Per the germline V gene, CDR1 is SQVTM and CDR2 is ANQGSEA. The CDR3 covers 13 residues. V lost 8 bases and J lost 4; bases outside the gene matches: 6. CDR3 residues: CSQTSGPYNEQFF. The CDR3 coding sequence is TGCAGCCAGACTAGCGGCCCGTACAATGAGCAGTTCTTC.

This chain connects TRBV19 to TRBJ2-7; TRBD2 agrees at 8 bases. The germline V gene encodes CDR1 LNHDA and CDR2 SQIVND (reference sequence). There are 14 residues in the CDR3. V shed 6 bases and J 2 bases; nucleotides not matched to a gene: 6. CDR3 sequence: CASSPGTRTYEQYF. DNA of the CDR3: TGTGCCAGTAGCCCCGGGACTAGGACCTACGAGCAGTACTTC.

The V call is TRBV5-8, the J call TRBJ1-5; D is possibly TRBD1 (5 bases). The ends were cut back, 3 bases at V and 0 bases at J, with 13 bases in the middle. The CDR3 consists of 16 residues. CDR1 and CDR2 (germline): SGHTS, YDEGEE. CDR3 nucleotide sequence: TGTGCCAGCAGCTACATTGGGGGGATTAGCAATCAGCCCCAGCATTTT. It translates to CASSYIGGISNQPQHF.

The CDR3 here is CASSSHPGGEQYF. The CDR3 coding sequence is TGTGCCAGCAGCTCCCATCCTGGAGGCGAGCAGTACTTC. The chain combines TRBV9 with TRBJ2-7; D possibly corresponds to TRBD2 (5 bases). Trimming cost V 4 bases and J 6 bases, with 14 bases left between them. This CDR3 is 13 amino acids long. The germline V gene encodes CDR1 SGDLS and CDR2 YYNGEE.

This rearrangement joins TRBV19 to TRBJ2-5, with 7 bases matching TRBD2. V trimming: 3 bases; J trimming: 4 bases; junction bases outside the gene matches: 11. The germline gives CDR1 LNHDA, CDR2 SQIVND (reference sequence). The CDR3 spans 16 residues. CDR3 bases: TGTGCCAGTAGTATTCGGGCGGGAGAGGGACCAGAGACCCAGTACTTC. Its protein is CASSIRAGEGPETQYF.

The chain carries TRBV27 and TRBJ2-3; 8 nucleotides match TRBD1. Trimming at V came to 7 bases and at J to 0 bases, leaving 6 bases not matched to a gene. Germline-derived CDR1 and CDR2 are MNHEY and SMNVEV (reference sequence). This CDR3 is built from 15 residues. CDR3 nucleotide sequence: TGTGCCAGCATCCCTACAGGGGGTAGCACAGATACGCAGTATTTT. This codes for CASIPTGGSTDTQYF.

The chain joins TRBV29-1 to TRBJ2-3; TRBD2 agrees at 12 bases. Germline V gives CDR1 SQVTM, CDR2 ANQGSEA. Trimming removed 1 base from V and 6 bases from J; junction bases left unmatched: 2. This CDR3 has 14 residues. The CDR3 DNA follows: TGCAGCGTTGAAGGGACTAGCGGGACCGATACGCAGTATTTT. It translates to CSVEGTSGTDTQYF.

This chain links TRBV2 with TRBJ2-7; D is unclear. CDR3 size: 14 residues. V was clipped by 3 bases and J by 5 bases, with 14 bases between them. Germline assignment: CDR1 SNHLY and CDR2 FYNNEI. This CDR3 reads CASSEIRKSHEQYF. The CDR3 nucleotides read TGTGCCAGCAGTGAGATCAGGAAATCCCACGAGCAGTACTTC. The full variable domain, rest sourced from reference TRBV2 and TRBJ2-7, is EPEVTQTPSHQVTQMGQEVILRCVPISNHLYFYWYRQILGQKVEFLVSFYNNEISEKSEIFDDQFSVERPDGSNFTLKIRSTKLEDSAMYFCASSEIRKSHEQYFGPGTRLTVT.

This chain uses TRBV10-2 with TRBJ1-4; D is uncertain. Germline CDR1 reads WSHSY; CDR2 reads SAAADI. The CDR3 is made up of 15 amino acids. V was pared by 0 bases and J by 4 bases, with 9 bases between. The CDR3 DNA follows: TGCGCCAGCAGTGAGTCTGGTGGGCTTAATGAAAAACTGTTTTTT. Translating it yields CASSESGGLNEKLFF.

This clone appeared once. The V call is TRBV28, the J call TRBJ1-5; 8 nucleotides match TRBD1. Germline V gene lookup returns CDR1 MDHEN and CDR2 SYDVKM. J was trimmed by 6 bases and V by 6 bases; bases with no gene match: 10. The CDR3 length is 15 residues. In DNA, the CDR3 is TGTGCCAGCAGCTCGACAGGGGTGCGGAGTCAGCCCCAGCATTTT. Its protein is CASSSTGVRSQPQHF.

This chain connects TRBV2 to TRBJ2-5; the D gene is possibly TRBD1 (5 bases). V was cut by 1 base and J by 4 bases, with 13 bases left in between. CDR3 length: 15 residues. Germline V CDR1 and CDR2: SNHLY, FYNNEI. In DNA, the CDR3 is TGTGCCAGCAGTGAAGAAGGTAGGGGTAGAGAGACCCAGTACTTC. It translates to CASSEEGRGRETQYF.

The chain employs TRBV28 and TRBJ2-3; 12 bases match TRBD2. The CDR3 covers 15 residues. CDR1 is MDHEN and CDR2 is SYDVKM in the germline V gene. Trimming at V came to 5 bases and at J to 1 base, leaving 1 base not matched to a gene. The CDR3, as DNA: TGTGCCAGCAGTAGACTAGCGGGAGGCACAGATACGCAGTATTTT. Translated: CASSRLAGGTDTQYF.

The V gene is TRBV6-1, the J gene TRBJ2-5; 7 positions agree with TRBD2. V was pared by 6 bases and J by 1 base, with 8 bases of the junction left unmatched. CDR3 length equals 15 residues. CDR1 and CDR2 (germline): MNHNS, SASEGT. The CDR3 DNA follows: TGTGCCAGCAGCGTAAAAACTAGCGCCCAAGAGACCCAGTACTTC. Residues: CASSVKTSAQETQYF.

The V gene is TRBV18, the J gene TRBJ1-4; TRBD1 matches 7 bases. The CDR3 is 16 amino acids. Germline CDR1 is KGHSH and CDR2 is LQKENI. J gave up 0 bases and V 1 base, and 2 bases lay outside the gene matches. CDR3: CASSPQQGATNEKLFF. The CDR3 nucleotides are TGTGCCAGCTCACCACAGCAGGGGGCAACTAATGAAAAACTGTTTTTT. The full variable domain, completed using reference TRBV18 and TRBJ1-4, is NAGVMQNPRHLVRRRGQEARLRCSPMKGHSHVYWYRQLPEEGLKFMVYLQKENIIDESGMPKERFSAEFPKEGPSILRIQQVVRGDSAAYFCASSPQQGATNEKLFFGSGTQLSVL.

The chain's CDR3 is CASSQDALNYGYTF. The DNA of the CDR3 is TGCGCCAGCAGCCAAGATGCCCTAAACTATGGCTACACCTTC. This sequence joins TRBV4-3 and TRBJ1-2; D ambiguous. CDR1 is LGHNA and CDR2 is YSLEER in the germline V gene. Between the trimmed V and J ends, which lost 0 bases and 2 bases, there was a span of 7 bases. This CDR3 spans 14 amino acids.